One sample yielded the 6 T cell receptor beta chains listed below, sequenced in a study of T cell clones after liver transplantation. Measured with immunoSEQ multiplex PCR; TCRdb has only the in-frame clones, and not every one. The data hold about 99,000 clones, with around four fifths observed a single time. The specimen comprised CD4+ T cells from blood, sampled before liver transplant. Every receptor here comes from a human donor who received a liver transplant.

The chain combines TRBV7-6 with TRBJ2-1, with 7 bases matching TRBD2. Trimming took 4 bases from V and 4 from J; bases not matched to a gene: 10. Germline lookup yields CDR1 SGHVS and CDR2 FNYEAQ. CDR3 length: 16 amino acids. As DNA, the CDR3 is TGTGCCAGCAGCTCCCACGCGGGAGCAGATTACAATGAGCAGTTCTTC. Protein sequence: CASSSHAGADYNEQFF.

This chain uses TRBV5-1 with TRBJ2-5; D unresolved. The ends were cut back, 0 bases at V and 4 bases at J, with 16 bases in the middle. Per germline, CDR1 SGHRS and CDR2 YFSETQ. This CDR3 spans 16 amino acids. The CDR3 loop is CASSLAVGLGGETQYF. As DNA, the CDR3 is TGCGCCAGCAGCTTGGCCGTGGGCTTGGGCGGAGAGACCCAGTACTTC.

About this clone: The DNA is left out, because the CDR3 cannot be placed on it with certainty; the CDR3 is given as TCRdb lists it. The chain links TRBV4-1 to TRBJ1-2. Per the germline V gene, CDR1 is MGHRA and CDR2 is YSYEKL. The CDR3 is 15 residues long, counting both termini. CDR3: CASSQDSGQAYGYTF.

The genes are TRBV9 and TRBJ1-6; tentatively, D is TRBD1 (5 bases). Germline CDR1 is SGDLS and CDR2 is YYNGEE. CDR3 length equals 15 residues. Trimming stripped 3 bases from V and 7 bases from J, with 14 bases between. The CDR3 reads CASSEGSPSNSPLHF. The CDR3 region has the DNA TGTGCCAGCAGCGAGGGGAGTCCCTCCAATTCACCCCTCCACTTT.

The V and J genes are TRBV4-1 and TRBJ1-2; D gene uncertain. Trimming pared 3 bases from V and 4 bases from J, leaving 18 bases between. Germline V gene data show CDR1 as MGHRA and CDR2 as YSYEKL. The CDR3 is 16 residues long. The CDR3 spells CASSHVQFSPGYGYTF. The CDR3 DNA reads TGCGCCAGCAGCCATGTTCAATTCTCCCCCGGCTATGGCTACACCTTC.

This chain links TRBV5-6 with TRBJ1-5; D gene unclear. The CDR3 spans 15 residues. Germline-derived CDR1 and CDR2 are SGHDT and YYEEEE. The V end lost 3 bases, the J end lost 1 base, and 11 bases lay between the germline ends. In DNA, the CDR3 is TGTGCCAGCAGCTCGCTTGATTCGAGCAATCAGCCCCAGCATTTT. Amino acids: CASSSLDSSNQPQHF.